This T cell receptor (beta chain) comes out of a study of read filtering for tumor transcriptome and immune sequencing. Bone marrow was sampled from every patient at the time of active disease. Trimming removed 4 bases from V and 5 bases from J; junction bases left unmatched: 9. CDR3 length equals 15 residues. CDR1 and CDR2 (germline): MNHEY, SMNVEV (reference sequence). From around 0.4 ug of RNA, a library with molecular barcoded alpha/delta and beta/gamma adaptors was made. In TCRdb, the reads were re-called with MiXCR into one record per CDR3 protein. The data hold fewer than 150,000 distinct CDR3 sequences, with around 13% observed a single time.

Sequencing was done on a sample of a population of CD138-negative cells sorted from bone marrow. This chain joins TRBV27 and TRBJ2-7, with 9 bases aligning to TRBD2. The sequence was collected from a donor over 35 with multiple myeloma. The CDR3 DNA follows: TGTGCCAGCAGTTCTGGGCTAGCGGGATTGGACGAGCAGTACTTC. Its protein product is CASSSGLAGLDEQYF.